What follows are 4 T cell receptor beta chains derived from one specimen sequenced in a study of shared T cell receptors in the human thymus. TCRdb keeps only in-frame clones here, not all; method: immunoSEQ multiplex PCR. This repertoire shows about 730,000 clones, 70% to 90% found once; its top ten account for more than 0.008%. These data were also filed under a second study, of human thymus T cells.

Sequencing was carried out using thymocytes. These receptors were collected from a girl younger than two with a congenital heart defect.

The CDR3 region is CASSSGTGGGGSPLHF. The DNA for the CDR3 is TGTGCCAGCAGCTCCGGGACAGGGGGAGGTGGTTCACCCCTCCACTTT. The rearrangement joins TRBV7-8 to TRBJ1-6; 11 bases fit TRBD1. This CDR3 region has 16 residues. Germline values: CDR1 SGHVS, CDR2 FQNEAQ. The ends lost 4 bases at V and 9 bases at J; junction bases unmatched: 8.

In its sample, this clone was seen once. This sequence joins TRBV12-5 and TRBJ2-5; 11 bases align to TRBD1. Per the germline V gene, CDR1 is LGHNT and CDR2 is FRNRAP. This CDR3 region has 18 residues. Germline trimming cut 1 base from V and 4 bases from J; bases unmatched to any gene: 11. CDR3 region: CASGLALADRGLAETQYF. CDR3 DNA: TGTGCTAGTGGTTTGGCCCTTGCGGACAGGGGGCTCGCAGAGACCCAGTACTTC. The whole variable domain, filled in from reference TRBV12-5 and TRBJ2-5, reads DARVTQTPRHKVTEMGQEVTMRCQPILGHNTVFWYRQTMMQGLELLAYFRNRAPLDDSGMPKDRFSAEMPDATLATLKIQPSEPRDSAVYFCASGLALADRGLAETQYFGPGTRLLVL.

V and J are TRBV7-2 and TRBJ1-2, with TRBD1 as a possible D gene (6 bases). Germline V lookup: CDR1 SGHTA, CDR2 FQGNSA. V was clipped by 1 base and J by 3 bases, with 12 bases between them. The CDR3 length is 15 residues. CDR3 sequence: CASSLGRSGDYGYTF. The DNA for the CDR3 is TGTGCCAGCAGCTTAGGTCGTTCAGGGGACTATGGCTACACCTTC.

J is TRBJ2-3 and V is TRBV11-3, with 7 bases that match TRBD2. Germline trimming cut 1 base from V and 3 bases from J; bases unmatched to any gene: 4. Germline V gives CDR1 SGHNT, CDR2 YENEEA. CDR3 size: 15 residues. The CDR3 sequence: CASSLGLAPTDTQYF. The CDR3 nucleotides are TGTGCCAGCAGCTTAGGACTAGCCCCGACAGATACGCAGTATTTT.